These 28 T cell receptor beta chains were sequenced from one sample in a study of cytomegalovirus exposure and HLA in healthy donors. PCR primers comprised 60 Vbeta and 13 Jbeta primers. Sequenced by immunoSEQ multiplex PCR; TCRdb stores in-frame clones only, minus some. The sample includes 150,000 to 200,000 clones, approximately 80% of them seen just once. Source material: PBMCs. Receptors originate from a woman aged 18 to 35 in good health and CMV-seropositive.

CDR3 coding DNA: TGTGCCAGCAGCCCACGACGGGGAGAGACCCAGTACTTC. Amino acid sequence: CASSPRRGETQYF. V usage is TRBV11-3 and J usage is TRBJ2-5; tentative D call: TRBD2 (5 bases). In germline, CDR1 is SGHNT, CDR2 YENEEA. Deletions cut 5 bases from V and 4 bases from J, with 11 bases between. CDR3 size: 13 residues.

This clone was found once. CDR3: CASSELGSEKLFF. CDR3 in DNA: TGTGCCAGCAGTGAACTCGGTAGCGAAAAACTGTTTTTT. This chain connects TRBV2 to TRBJ1-4, with unresolved D. Between the trimmed V and J ends, which lost 2 bases and 8 bases, there was a span of 9 bases. The CDR3 has 13 residues. Germline-derived CDR1 and CDR2 are SNHLY and FYNNEI.

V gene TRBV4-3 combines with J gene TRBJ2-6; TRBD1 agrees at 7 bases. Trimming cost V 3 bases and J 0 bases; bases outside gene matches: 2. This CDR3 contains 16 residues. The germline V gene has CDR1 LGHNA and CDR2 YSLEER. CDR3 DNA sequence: TGCGCCAGCAGCCAGAACAGGGGCTCTGGGGCCAACGTCCTGACTTTC. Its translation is CASSQNRGSGANVLTF.

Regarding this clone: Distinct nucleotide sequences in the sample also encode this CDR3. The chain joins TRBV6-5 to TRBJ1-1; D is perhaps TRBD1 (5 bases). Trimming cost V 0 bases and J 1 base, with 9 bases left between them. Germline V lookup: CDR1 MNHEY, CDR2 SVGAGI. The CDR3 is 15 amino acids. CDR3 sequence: CASSYSRRGNTEAFF. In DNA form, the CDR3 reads TGTGCCAGCAGTTACTCGCGAAGGGGGAACACTGAAGCTTTCTTT.

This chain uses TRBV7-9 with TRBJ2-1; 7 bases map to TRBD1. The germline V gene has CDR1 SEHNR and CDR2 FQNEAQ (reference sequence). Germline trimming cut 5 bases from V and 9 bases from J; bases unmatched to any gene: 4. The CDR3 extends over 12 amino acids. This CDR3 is CASSRDSGEQFF. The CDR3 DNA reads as TGTGCCAGCAGCCGGGACAGCGGTGAGCAGTTCTTC.

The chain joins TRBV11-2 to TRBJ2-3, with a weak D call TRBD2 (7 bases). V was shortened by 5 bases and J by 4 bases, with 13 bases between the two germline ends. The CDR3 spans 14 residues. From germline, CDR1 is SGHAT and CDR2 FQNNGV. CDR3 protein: CASSQGGGADTQYF. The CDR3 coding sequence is TGTGCCAGCAGCCAAGGGGGAGGGGCAGATACGCAGTATTTT.

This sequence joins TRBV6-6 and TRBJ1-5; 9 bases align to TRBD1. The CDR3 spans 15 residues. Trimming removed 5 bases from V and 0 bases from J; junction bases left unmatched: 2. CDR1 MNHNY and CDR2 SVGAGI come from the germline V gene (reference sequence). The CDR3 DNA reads TGTGCCAGCAGTCGGGACAGGGATAGCAATCAGCCCCAGCATTTT. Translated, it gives CASSRDRDSNQPQHF.

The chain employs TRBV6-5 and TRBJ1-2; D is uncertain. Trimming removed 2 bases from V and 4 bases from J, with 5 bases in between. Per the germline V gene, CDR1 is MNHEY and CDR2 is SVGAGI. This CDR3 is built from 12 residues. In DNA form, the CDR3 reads TGTGCCAGCAGTTACCGGGGCTATGGCTACACCTTC. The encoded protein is CASSYRGYGYTF.

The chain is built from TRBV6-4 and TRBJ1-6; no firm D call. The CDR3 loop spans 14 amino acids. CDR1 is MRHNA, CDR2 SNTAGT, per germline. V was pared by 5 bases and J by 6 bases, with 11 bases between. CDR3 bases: TGTGCCAGCAGTATGAGCAATTTTAATTCACCCCTCCACTTT. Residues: CASSMSNFNSPLHF.

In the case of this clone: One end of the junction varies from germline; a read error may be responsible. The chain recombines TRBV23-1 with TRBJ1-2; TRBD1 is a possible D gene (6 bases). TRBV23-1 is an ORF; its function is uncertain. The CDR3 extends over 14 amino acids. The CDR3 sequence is CASSKSQGRAGYTF. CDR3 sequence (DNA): TGCGCCAGCAGTAAATCGCAGGGGCGCGCTGGCTACACCTTC.

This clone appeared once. In nucleotides, the CDR3 is TGTGCCAGCAGTTACTTTCGTGGCCGCGACAAGGATACGCAGTATTTT. Its translation: CASSYFRGRDKDTQYF. The chain carries TRBV6-5 and TRBJ2-3; D not resolved. Trimming removed 1 base at V and 6 bases at J, with 17 bases between. Germline V gives CDR1 MNHEY, CDR2 SVGAGI. The CDR3 extends over 16 amino acids.

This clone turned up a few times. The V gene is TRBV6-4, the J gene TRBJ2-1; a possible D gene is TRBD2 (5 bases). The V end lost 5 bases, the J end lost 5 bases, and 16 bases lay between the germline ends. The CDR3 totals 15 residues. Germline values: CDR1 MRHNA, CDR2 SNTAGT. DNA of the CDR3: TGTGCCAGCAGTTACGGAGGCGGCAGACACAATGAGCAGTTCTTC. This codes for CASSYGGGRHNEQFF.

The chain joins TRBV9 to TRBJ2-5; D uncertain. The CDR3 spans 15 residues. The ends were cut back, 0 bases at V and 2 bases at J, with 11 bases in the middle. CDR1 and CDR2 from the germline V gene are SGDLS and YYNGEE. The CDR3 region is CASSVVSTSQETQYF. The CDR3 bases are TGTGCCAGCAGCGTAGTTAGCACTTCACAAGAGACCCAGTACTTC.

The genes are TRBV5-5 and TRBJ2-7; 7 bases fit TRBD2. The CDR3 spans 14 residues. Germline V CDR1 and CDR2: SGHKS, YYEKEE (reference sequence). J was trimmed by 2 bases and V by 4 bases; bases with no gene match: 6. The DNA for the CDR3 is TGTGCCAGCAGCCCGAGCGGGGCTACCTACGAGCAGTACTTC. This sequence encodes CASSPSGATYEQYF.

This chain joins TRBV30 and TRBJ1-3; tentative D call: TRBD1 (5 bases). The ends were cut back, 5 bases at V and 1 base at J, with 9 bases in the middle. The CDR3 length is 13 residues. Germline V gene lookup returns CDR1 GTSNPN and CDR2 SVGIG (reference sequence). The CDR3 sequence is CAWEGQSGNTIYF. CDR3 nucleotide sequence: TGTGCCTGGGAAGGACAATCTGGAAACACCATATATTTT.

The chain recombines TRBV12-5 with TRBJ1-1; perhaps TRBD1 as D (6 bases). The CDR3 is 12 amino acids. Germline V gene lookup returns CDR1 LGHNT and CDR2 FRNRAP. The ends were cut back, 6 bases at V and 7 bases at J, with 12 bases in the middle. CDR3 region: CASGLTGNEAFF. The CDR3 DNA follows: TGTGCTAGTGGACTGACAGGTAATGAAGCTTTCTTT.

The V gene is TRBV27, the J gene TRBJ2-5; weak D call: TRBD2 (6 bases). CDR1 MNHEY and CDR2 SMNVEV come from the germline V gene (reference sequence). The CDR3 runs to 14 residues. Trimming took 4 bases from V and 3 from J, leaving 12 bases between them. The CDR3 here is CASSSLGGEETQYF. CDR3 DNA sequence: TGTGCCAGCAGTTCCCTCGGGGGAGAAGAGACCCAGTACTTC.

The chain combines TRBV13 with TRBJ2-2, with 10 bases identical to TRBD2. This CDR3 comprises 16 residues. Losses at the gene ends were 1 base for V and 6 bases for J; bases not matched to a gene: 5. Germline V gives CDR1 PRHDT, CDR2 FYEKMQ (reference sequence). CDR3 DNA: TGTGCCAGCAGCTTAGTTGGAGCGGGGGGGCCCGGGGAGCTGTTTTTT. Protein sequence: CASSLVGAGGPGELFF.

CDR3 loop: CVPVIGGGRNYGYTF. The CDR3 nucleotides read TGTGTGCCAGTCATCGGCGGGGGCAGGAACTATGGCTACACCTTC. The chain employs TRBV19 and TRBJ1-2, with D perhaps TRBD1 (6 bases). This CDR3 comprises 15 residues. Germline V gene lookup returns CDR1 LNHDA and CDR2 SQIVND (reference sequence).

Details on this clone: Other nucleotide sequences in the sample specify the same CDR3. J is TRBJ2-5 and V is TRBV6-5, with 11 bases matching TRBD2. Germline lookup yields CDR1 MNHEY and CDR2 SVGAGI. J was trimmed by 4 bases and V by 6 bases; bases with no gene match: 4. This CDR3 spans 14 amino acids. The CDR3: CASSPTSGGETQYF. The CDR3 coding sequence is TGTGCCAGCAGCCCTACTAGCGGGGGAGAGACCCAGTACTTC.

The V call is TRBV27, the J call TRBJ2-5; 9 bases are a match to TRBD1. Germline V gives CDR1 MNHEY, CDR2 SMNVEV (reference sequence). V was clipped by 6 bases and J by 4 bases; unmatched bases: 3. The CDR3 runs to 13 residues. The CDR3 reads CASSLDRGETQYF. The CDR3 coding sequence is TGTGCCAGCAGCCTGGACAGGGGAGAGACCCAGTACTTC.

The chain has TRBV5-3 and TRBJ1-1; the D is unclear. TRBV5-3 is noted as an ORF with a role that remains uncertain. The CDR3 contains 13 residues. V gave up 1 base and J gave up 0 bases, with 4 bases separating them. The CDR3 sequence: CARSLYLNTEAFF. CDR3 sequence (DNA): TGTGCCAGAAGCTTGTATTTGAACACTGAAGCTTTCTTT.

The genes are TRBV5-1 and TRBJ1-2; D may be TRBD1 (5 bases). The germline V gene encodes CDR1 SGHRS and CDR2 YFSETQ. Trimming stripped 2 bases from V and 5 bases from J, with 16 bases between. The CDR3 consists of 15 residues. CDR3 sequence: CASSLPGGGAYGYTF. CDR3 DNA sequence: TGCGCCAGCAGCTTACCTGGTGGCGGGGCGTATGGCTACACCTTC.

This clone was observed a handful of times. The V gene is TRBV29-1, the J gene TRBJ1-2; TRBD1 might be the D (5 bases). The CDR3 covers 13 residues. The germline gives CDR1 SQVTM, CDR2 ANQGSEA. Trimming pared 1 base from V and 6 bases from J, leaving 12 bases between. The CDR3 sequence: CSVEGGWGDGYTF. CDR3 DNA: TGCAGCGTTGAAGGAGGGTGGGGGGATGGCTACACCTTC.

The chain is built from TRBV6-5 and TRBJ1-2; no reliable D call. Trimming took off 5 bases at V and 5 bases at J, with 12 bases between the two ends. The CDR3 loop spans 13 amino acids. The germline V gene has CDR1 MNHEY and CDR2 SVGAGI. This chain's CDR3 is CASSRMADYGYTF. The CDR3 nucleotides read TGTGCCAGCAGTCGAATGGCGGATTATGGCTACACCTTC.

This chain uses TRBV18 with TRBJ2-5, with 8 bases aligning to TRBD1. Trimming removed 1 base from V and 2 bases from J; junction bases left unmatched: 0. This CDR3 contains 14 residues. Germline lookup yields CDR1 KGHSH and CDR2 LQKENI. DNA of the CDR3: TGTGCCAGCTCACCACGGGACAGGCAAGAGACCCAGTACTTC. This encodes CASSPRDRQETQYF.

The CDR3 loop is CASSEWTGGVYGYTF. DNA of the CDR3: TGTGCCAGCAGTGAGTGGACAGGAGGGGTCTATGGCTACACCTTC. The chain carries TRBV28 and TRBJ1-2; TRBD1 matches 7 bases. CDR3 length: 15 amino acids. The V gene end was trimmed by 5 bases and the J gene end by 4 bases; junction bases not matched to a gene: 10. Germline CDR1 is MDHEN and CDR2 is SYDVKM.

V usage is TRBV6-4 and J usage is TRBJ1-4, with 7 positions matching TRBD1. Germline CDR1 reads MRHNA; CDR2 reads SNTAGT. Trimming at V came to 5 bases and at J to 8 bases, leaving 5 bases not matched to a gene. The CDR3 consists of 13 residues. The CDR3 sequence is CASSRETGEKLFF. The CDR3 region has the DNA TGTGCCAGCAGTCGGGAGACAGGGGAAAAACTGTTTTTT.